This is a list of T cell receptor beta chains from one sample in a study of blood T cell repertoires in COVID-19. The data were produced by immunoSEQ multiplex PCR, yet TCRdb's version contains in-frame clones alone and is incomplete. The table records about 77,000 clones, 80% of them present only once. The sequenced material came from peripheral blood. Receptor source: a woman between 70 and 85 years old with acute or convalescent COVID-19. CDR3s include the opening cysteine and the closing phenylalanine or tryptophan. The order of the fields is clone size, J gene, V gene, D gene, CDR3 DNA, CDR3 protein. D genes are given only for firm matches. Clone size is shown for a subset of rows, as once, few, many or a class of expanded clone.

- TRBJ2-5 TRBV15 TRBD2 TGTGCCACCAGCAGAACACGGACTAGCGGGGGGGTTGAGACCCAGTACTTC CATSRTRTSGGVETQYF
- TRBJ2-2 TRBV9 TRBD1 TGTGCCAGCAGCGTAACAGGGGGCTCCAACACCGGGGAGCTGTTTTTT CASSVTGGSNTGELFF
- TRBJ2-5 TRBV6-5 TRBD2 TGTGCCAGCAGTTACTCTAGCGGGGTACTCCAAGAGACCCAGTACTTC CASSYSSGVLQETQYF
- TRBJ1-1 TRBV29-1 - TGCAGCGCCCTTGGCGGGGATGAAGCTTTCTTT CSALGGDEAFF
- TRBJ2-7 TRBV18 - TGTGCCAGCTCCTCGGGAGTTATGATCTCCGAGCAGTACTTC CASSSGVMISEQYF
- TRBJ1-5 TRBV4-1 - TGCGCCAGCAGCCAGTATATTAATCAGCCCCAGCATTTT CASSQYINQPQHF
- TRBJ1-4 TRBV5-1 - TGCGCCAGCGCCGTCGGGACACTCGGGGAAAAACTGTTTTTT CASAVGTLGEKLFF
- TRBJ1-1 TRBV18 TRBD1 TGTGCCAGCTCACCTACCGGGACAGTGAACACTGAAGCTTTCTTT CASSPTGTVNTEAFF
- TRBJ2-2 TRBV21-1 - TGTGCCAGCAGCAAGGGGGGAACAGGGGGCGCTTTAGGGAACACCGGGGAGCTGTTTTTT CASSKGGTGGALGNTGELFF
- TRBJ1-4 TRBV5-6 - TGTGCCAGCAGCTTGACAGGGAGGGGTGAAAAACTGTTTTTT CASSLTGRGEKLFF
- TRBJ1-1 TRBV27 TRBD1 TGTGCCAGCAGTTTATCGCGGCCAGGGGGCGTGAACACTGAAGCTTTCTTT CASSLSRPGGVNTEAFF
- TRBJ1-4 TRBV5-5 TRBD1 TGTGCCAGCAGCTTGGGACAGGGACATGAAAAACTGTTTTTT CASSLGQGHEKLFF
- TRBJ1-5 TRBV2 - TGTGCCTGCTGCAATTCCCAGGTCAGCCAGCCCCAGCATTTT CACCNSQVSQPQHF
- TRBJ2-5 TRBV27 TRBD1 TGTGCCAGCAGTTACAGGGGCGAAGAGACCCAGTACTTC CASSYRGEETQYF
- TRBJ1-1 TRBV27 - TGTGCCAGCAGTTTTTCGTTGTTGAACACTGAAGCTTTCTTT CASSFSLLNTEAFF
- TRBJ2-3 TRBV9 TRBD2 TGTGCCAGCAGCCCTAGCGGGGGCCCCCCGGATACGCAGTATTTT CASSPSGGPPDTQYF
- TRBJ1-3 TRBV27 - TGTGCCAGCAGTTCTTCAACCCGAGGCTCTGGAAACACCATATATTTT CASSSSTRGSGNTIYF
- TRBJ1-1 TRBV7-2 TRBD1 TGTGCCAGCAGCTCCCCCGGGACAGCCAGCTTCATGAACACTGAAGCTTTCTTT CASSSPGTASFMNTEAFF
few TRBJ1-1 TRBV9 TRBD1 TGTGCCAGCGGAGGGGACAGGGGGTTTGAAGCTTTCTTT CASGGDRGFEAFF
- TRBJ1-2 TRBV2 - TGTGCCAGCAGCCTATCCCCAGGGGATGGCTACACCTTC CASSLSPGDGYTF
few TRBJ2-1 TRBV5-8 - TGTGCCAGCAGCTCCGGGAGCTCCTACAATGAGCAGTTCTTC CASSSGSSYNEQFF
few TRBJ1-1 TRBV7-9 TRBD1 TGTGCCAGCAGCTTAGCCGGGACAGGACCCCTTGAAGCTTTCTTT CASSLAGTGPLEAFF
- TRBJ2-7 TRBV21-1 - TGTGCCAGCAGCAAAGGTCTAGGTGGGGCAGGGGCTGCCCAATACGAGCAGTACTTC CASSKGLGGAGAAQYEQYF
- TRBJ2-5 TRBV2 - TGTGCCAGCAGTGAAGCGGGGATAGGGGGACAAGAGACCCAGTACTTC CASSEAGIGGQETQYF
once TRBJ2-3 TRBV5-5 TRBD2 TGTGCCAGCAGCTTCGCCCTAGCGGGGGGCACAGATACGCAGTATTTT CASSFALAGGTDTQYF
- TRBJ2-5 TRBV3-1/TRBV3-2 TRBD1 TGTGCCAGCAGCTTCACAGGGGGCTGGGAGACCCAGTACTTC CASSFTGGWETQYF
- TRBJ1-6 TRBV7-6 - TGTGCCAGCAGCTCCAGGGGTTCCTATAATTCACCCCTCCACTTT CASSSRGSYNSPLHF
- TRBJ1-2 TRBV7-2 TRBD1 TGTGCCAGCAGCCCCGAGACAGGGTACGGCTATGGCTACACCTTC CASSPETGYGYGYTF
- TRBJ2-7 TRBV27 TRBD1 TGTGCCAGCAGTTTGACAGGGGACTACGAGCAGTACTTC CASSLTGDYEQYF
few TRBJ2-7 TRBV29-1 TRBD1 TGCAGCGTCGACGTGGGACAGGGTGCAGTACATGAGCAGTACTTC CSVDVGQGAVHEQYF
- TRBJ2-7 TRBV7-8 - TGTGCCAGCAGCTTCGACAGTACCTACGAGCAGTACTTC CASSFDSTYEQYF
- TRBJ1-5 TRBV18 TRBD1 TGTGCCAGCTCACGGGTGCAGGGGGGCAATCAGCCCCAGCATTTT CASSRVQGGNQPQHF
- TRBJ2-1 TRBV5-5 - TGTGCCAGCAGCTTCGGCTACAATGAGCAGTTCTTC CASSFGYNEQFF
few TRBJ1-1 TRBV7-3 TRBD1 TGTGCCAGCAGCTTTTATGGCTTAACCGGGACAGGGGAAACTGAAGCTTTCTTT CASSFYGLTGTGETEAFF
- TRBJ1-2 TRBV19 - TGTGCCAGTCATCCAGGGACACGAACCTATGGCTACACCTTC CASHPGTRTYGYTF
- TRBJ2-1 TRBV7-2 TRBD2 TGTGCCAGCAGCCAGACTAGCGGGACCCGCACTGAGCAGTTCTTC CASSQTSGTRTEQFF
- TRBJ2-7 TRBV4-1 - TGCGCCAGCAGCCAATACCCCGGACAGCACAATTACGAGCAGTACTTC CASSQYPGQHNYEQYF
many TRBJ2-5 TRBV4-2 TRBD2 TGTGCCAGCAGCCTTGGGACTAGCGGGGCGCAAGAGACCCAGTACTTC CASSLGTSGAQETQYF
- TRBJ2-1 TRBV11-2 - TGTGCCAGCAGCACAACTAGCACCCCCTACAATGAGCAGTTCTTC CASSTTSTPYNEQFF
- TRBJ2-5 TRBV9 TRBD2 TGTGCCAGCAGCCCTAGAGTTGGACTAGCGGGGGGCGGGGAGACCCAGTACTTC CASSPRVGLAGGGETQYF
- TRBJ1-2 TRBV15 - TGTGCCACCAGCAGAGCCGGGACACCTATTAACTATGGCTACACCTTC CATSRAGTPINYGYTF